The rows below give T cell receptor beta chains drawn from one sample of a study of cytomegalovirus exposure and HLA in healthy donors. Using immunoSEQ multiplex PCR, the repertoire was profiled, and TCRdb retains in-frame clones only, with some absent. The data contain some 160,000 clones, around 90% of them singletons. The material sequenced was PBMCs. These TCRs come from a man between 18 and 29 years old in good health and CMV-seronegative. CDR3s include the opening cysteine and the closing phenylalanine or tryptophan. A D gene is named only where the DNA matches it firmly. Not every row has a clone size; where given, it reads once, few, many or a size class.

TRBD1	once	TRBV5-4	TRBJ1-1	TGTGCCAGCAGCTTGGAATTAGGGGGCGCGAACACTGAAGCTTTCTTT	CASSLELGGANTEAFF
-	few	TRBV7-2	TRBJ1-4	TGTGCCAGCAGCTTAGGCGGACAGATTGAAAAACTGTTTTTT	CASSLGGQIEKLFF
-	-	TRBV11-3	TRBJ1-1	TGTGCCAGCAACTCCTCACCACAGGACATGAACACTGAAGCTTTCTTT	CASNSSPQDMNTEAFF
TRBD1	-	TRBV6-1	TRBJ1-4	TGTGCCAGCAGTCAACTAGGGACAGCTAATGAAAAACTGTTTTTT	CASSQLGTANEKLFF
TRBD1	-	TRBV4-1	TRBJ1-5	TGCGCCAGCAGCCAACGGACAGGGTCTACGCCGGGGGGCAATCAGCCCCAGCATTTT	CASSQRTGSTPGGNQPQHF
-	-	TRBV5-1	TRBJ2-2	TGCGCCAGCAGGTTATACAGGGTACAGGGCACCGGGGAGCTGTTTTTT	CASRLYRVQGTGELFF
-	-	TRBV2	TRBJ2-1	TGTGCCGGACGGGAGTTAGTAAGGGGTGAGCAGTTCTTC	CAGRELVRGEQFF
-	-	TRBV27	TRBJ1-1	TGTGCCAGCAGCAGGGAGGGGACTGAAGCTTTCTTT	CASSREGTEAFF
TRBD1	-	TRBV7-9	TRBJ2-5	TGTGCCAGCAGCTACGGACAGGGGCTCATCCAAGAGACCCAGTACTTC	CASSYGQGLIQETQYF
-	-	TRBV10-3	TRBJ1-1	TGTGCCATCACGGCCCCAGGTGGGACTGAAGCTTTCTTT	CAITAPGGTEAFF
-	few	TRBV18	TRBJ2-7	TGTGCCAGCTCACCTAGTCTCGAGCAGTACTTC	CASSPSLEQYF
-	once	TRBV7-9	TRBJ2-5	TGTGCCAGCCGGGGACTCAGGCAAGAGACCCAGTACTTC	CASRGLRQETQYF
TRBD2	-	TRBV15	TRBJ2-4	TGTGCCACCGGAGCTAGCGGGAGGGGCATTCAGTACTTC	CATGASGRGIQYF
-	-	TRBV6-4	TRBJ1-1	TGTGCCAGCAGGGAAACAGGGATCACTGAAGCTTTCTTT	CASRETGITEAFF
TRBD2	-	TRBV27	TRBJ2-7	TGTGCCAGCAGTCCATCGGGACTAGCGGGAGGTTACGAGCAGTACTTC	CASSPSGLAGGYEQYF
-	-	TRBV5-1	TRBJ1-2	TGCGCCAGCAGCCAGACCGTCGCGGGCAGCTATGGCTACACCTTC	CASSQTVAGSYGYTF
-	-	TRBV4-2	TRBJ2-2	TGTGCCAGCAGCCAAGAGTTGCAGGCTTCGGGGGAGCTGTTTTTT	CASSQELQASGELFF
TRBD1	-	TRBV6-1	TRBJ2-1	TGTGCCAGCACTTGGGACAGGTACAATGAGCAGTTCTTC	CASTWDRYNEQFF
-	-	TRBV5-1	TRBJ1-5	TGCGCCAGCAGCCTGGGTATGAGTCAGCCCCAGCATTTT	CASSLGMSQPQHF
-	-	TRBV7-8	TRBJ1-3	TGTGCCAGCAGCTTAGCGAGGGTTAACTCTGGAAACACCATATATTTT	CASSLARVNSGNTIYF
-	-	TRBV5-1	TRBJ1-3	TGCGCCAGCAGCTTGGACATAGGAAACACCATATATTTT	CASSLDIGNTIYF
TRBD1	-	TRBV28	TRBJ2-3	TGTGCCAGCAGGGGGGACAGGGCAATTCATACGCAGTATTTT	CASRGDRAIHTQYF
TRBD2	-	TRBV27	TRBJ2-3	TGTGCCAGCAGTTTATTACTAGCGAGCACAGATACGCAGTATTTT	CASSLLLASTDTQYF
-	-	TRBV9	TRBJ2-6	TGTGCCAGCAGCGTCTCAGGAGACGGGAGTCATTCCTCTGGGGCCAACGTCCTGACTTTC	CASSVSGDGSHSSGANVLTF
-	-	TRBV10-2	TRBJ1-1	TGCGCCAGCAGTGAGTCACCGAACACAATGACTGAAGCTTTCTTT	CASSESPNTMTEAFF
-	-	TRBV19	TRBJ2-1	TGTGCCGCGTGCAGAACGGGAGATGGCGATGAGCAGTTCTTC	CAACRTGDGDEQFF
TRBD1	-	TRBV5-1	TRBJ2-3	TGCGCCAGCAGCTTGGCCGGGCAGGGGGCAGGAGATACGCAGTATTTT	CASSLAGQGAGDTQYF
-	-	TRBV10-3	TRBJ2-7	TGTGCCATCAGTGAGTTTGCGTTAGAGGACGAGCAGTACTTC	CAISEFALEDEQYF
TRBD1	-	TRBV2	TRBJ1-1	TGTGCCAGCAGTGAAGAGTGGACAGGGGGCACTGAAGCTTTCTTT	CASSEEWTGGTEAFF
TRBD2	-	TRBV7-9	TRBJ2-1	TGTGCCAGCAGCTTAAAGGCAGCGGGGGTACTCCTCAATGAGCAGTTCTTC	CASSLKAAGVLLNEQFF
-	once	TRBV5-1	TRBJ2-2	TGCGCCAGCCAGGACAGCTACACCGGGGAGCTGTTTTTT	CASQDSYTGELFF
TRBD2	-	TRBV23-1	TRBJ2-3	TGCGCCAGCAGTCAAAAAACTAGCGGGAGTGGGGATACGCAGTATTTT	CASSQKTSGSGDTQYF
-	-	TRBV21-1	TRBJ2-1	TGTGCCAGCAGCAACAGGGGGCACTCGGATGAGCAGTTCTTC	CASSNRGHSDEQFF
TRBD1	-	TRBV7-8	TRBJ2-1	TGTGCCAGCAGCCTCCGGACAGGGCTTGACAATGAGCAGTTCTTC	CASSLRTGLDNEQFF
TRBD1	-	TRBV11-3	TRBJ2-7	TGTGCCAGCAGACAGGACAGGGGGGAATTCTACGAGCAGTACTTC	CASRQDRGEFYEQYF
-	-	TRBV6-5	TRBJ2-4	TGTGCCAGCAGAGGCGGGGAGGACATTCAGTACTTC	CASRGGEDIQYF
-	-	TRBV27	TRBJ1-5	TGTGCCAGCAGTTTACGGGCAGGGTATCAGCCCCAGCATTTT	CASSLRAGYQPQHF
-	once	TRBV4-1	TRBJ1-5	TGCGCCAGCAGCCCTAGACTGGATCAGCCCCAGCATTTT	CASSPRLDQPQHF
TRBD2	-	TRBV11-3	TRBJ2-7	TGTGCCAGCAGCTTAGCTAGCGGGGCGGACTACGAGCAGTACTTC	CASSLASGADYEQYF
-	-	TRBV28	TRBJ2-2	TGTGCCAGCAGCCCTCCGACAGGTTTAGGCGGGGAGCTGTTTTTT	CASSPPTGLGGELFF
-	-	TRBV28	TRBJ1-2	TGTGCCAGCAGGCCTCTCCAAGTAGCTAACTATGGCTACACCTTC	CASRPLQVANYGYTF
-	-	TRBV2	TRBJ2-7	TGTGCCAGCAGTGAAGCCCTGGAGGTGGATAGCGGTTCCTACGAGCAGTACTTC	CASSEALEVDSGSYEQYF
TRBD1	-	TRBV27	TRBJ2-1	TGTGCCAGCAGTTTATTTATGATCAGAGGGGGCGAAAAGCACAATGAGCAGTTCTTC	CASSLFMIRGGEKHNEQFF
-	-	TRBV28	TRBJ2-5	TGTGCCAGCAGGCCGTCGGGAGAGACCCAGTACTTC	CASRPSGETQYF
-	-	TRBV2	TRBJ1-1	TGTGCCAGCAGTGAGACAGGTGACACTGAAGCTTTCTTT	CASSETGDTEAFF
TRBD1	-	TRBV28	TRBJ1-1	TGTGCCAGCAGTGAGGACAGGGGGGGAGGCACTGAAGCTTTCTTT	CASSEDRGGGTEAFF
TRBD1	-	TRBV18	TRBJ1-1	TGTGCCAGCTCCCCAGGGACAGACATGAACACTGAAGCTTTCTTT	CASSPGTDMNTEAFF
TRBD2	-	TRBV27	TRBJ2-5	TGTGCCAGCAGTTTAGGGCTAGCGGGGATCCAAGAGACCCAGTACTTC	CASSLGLAGIQETQYF
-	-	TRBV5-4	TRBJ2-6	TGTGCCAGCAGCTTGGAAGCCTCTGGGGCCAACGTCCTGACTTTC	CASSLEASGANVLTF
TRBD1	-	TRBV7-9	TRBJ2-2	TGTGCCAGCAGCTTAGAGGGACAGGGCTCAGGTACCGGGGAGCTGTTTTTT	CASSLEGQGSGTGELFF
-	-	TRBV6-1	TRBJ1-5	TGTGCCAGCAGTGAATTTGGGTTGAGGGTTAGCAATCAGCCCCAGCATTTT	CASSEFGLRVSNQPQHF
TRBD2	-	TRBV6-6	TRBJ2-2	TGTGCCAGCACCAGACTAGCGGGAGCGGCCGGGGAGCTGTTTTTT	CASTRLAGAAGELFF
TRBD2	-	TRBV5-1	TRBJ2-3	TGCGCCAGCAGCTTCCGACTAGCGGGGAGCACAGATACGCAGTATTTT	CASSFRLAGSTDTQYF
TRBD2	-	TRBV6-5	TRBJ2-5	TGTGCCAGCAGTGCCGGGACTACCGTGGAAGAGACCCAGTACTTC	CASSAGTTVEETQYF
-	-	TRBV7-8	TRBJ1-3	TGTGCCAGCAGCTTAAGGGACTCGAGCTCTGGAAACACCATATATTTT	CASSLRDSSSGNTIYF
-	-	TRBV28	TRBJ1-2	TGTGCCAGCAGTTCCCAGGGGAGTCCGTACTATGGCTACACCTTC	CASSSQGSPYYGYTF